This T cell receptor beta chain emerged from a study of blood T cell repertoires in COVID-19. The method was immunoSEQ multiplex PCR; TCRdb's version includes in-frame clones alone and lacks a portion of them. The repertoire holds some 520,000 clones, with 75% to 90% as singletons. Seattle's cohort entered during active infection and was followed longitudinally. V was cut by 7 bases and J by 1 base, with 11 bases left in between. Germline V gene sequence: CDR1 SQVTM, CDR2 ANQGSEA. This CDR3 contains 12 residues. This clonotype was obtained from a man aged 18 to 29 with COVID-19, enrolled during active disease. The sample comprised peripheral blood. V and J are TRBV29-1 and TRBJ2-7; TRBD1 is a possible D gene (6 bases). The CDR3 reads CSALTGSYEQYF. For the CDR3, the DNA is TGCAGCGCCCTGACAGGTTCCTACGAGCAGTACTTC.